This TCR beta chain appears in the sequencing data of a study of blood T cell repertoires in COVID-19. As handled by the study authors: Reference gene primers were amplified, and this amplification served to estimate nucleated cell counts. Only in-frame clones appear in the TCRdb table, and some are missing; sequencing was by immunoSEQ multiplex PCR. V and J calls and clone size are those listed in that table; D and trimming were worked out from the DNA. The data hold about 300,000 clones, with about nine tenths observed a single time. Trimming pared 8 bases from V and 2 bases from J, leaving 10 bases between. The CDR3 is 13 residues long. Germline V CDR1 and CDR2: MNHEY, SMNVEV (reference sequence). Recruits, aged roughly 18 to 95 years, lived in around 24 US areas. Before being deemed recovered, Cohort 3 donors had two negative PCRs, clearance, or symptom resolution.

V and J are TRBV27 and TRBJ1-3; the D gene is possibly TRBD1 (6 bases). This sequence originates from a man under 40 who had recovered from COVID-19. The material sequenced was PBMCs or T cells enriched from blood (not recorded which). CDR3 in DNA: TGTGCCAGCCCTACAGGGCCTGGAAACACCATATATTTT. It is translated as CASPTGPGNTIYF.